These T cell receptor beta chains were read from a single sample in a study of OX40 agonist ivuxolimab in advanced cancers. Only in-frame clones appear in the TCRdb table, and some are missing; sequencing was by immunoSEQ multiplex PCR. The sample carries some 23,000 clones, approximately 90% recorded once. The specimen comprised CD4+ or CD8+ T cells sorted from blood, sampled in a trial of the OX40 agonist ivuxolimab. The receptors derive from an adult with an advanced solid tumor such as melanoma, head and neck, liver or kidney cancer. The CDR3 runs from the conserved cysteine through the conserved F or W. A D gene is named only where the DNA matches it firmly. Clone size is shown for a subset of rows, as once, few, many or a class of expanded clone.

j_call,d_call,clone_size,v_call,cdr3_nt,cdr3_aa
TRBJ1-5,-,-,TRBV7-3,TGTGCCAGCAGTTGGCGTGATCAGCCCCAGCATTTT,CASSWRDQPQHF
TRBJ2-5,TRBD1,-,TRBV18,TGTGCCAGCTCACCCGGACAGGGGAAAGAGACCCAGTACTTC,CASSPGQGKETQYF
TRBJ2-1,-,once,TRBV27,TGTGCCAGCAGTCCCGGGACAACAAACAATGAGCAGTTCTTC,CASSPGTTNNEQFF
TRBJ2-1,TRBD2,-,TRBV7-2,TGTGCCAGCAGCTCGACTAGCGGGAGTTACAATGAGCAGTTCTTC,CASSSTSGSYNEQFF
TRBJ1-1,-,once,TRBV7-2,TGTGCCAGCAGCCCCTACCAACAGGGCACTGAAGCTTTCTTT,CASSPYQQGTEAFF
TRBJ1-1,TRBD1,-,TRBV6-5,TGTGCCAGCAGTTTAGGAAGGGACAGGGGGCAAGGAGCTTTCTTT,CASSLGRDRGQGAFF
TRBJ2-3,-,-,TRBV28,TGTGCCAGCAGTTTAGTTCAGGGGAGCACAGATACGCAGTATTTT,CASSLVQGSTDTQYF
TRBJ2-1,TRBD2,-,TRBV7-8,TGTGCCAGCAGCTCCATAGCGGGAGGGCAGGGGAATGAGCAGTTCTTC,CASSSIAGGQGNEQFF
TRBJ1-5,-,few,TRBV7-9,TGTGCCAGCAGCTTAGGGGGAGGGCACCAGCCCCAGCATTTT,CASSLGGGHQPQHF
TRBJ2-1,-,-,TRBV6-5,TGTGCCAGCAGACCCCAGACCTACAATGAGCAGTTCTTC,CASRPQTYNEQFF
TRBJ1-6,TRBD1,-,TRBV5-1,TGCGCCAGCAGTACTACCGGGACAGTTGGACCTAATTCACCCCTCCACTTT,CASSTTGTVGPNSPLHF
TRBJ1-3,-,-,TRBV6-5,TGTGCCAGCAGTTACTCGGTGCCGACAGCTGGAAACACCATATATTTT,CASSYSVPTAGNTIYF
TRBJ1-3,-,-,TRBV7-6,TGTGCCAGCAGCGACAAAGGGGTTGCGGGCTACTCTGGAAACACCATATATTTT,CASSDKGVAGYSGNTIYF
TRBJ1-4,TRBD1,once,TRBV19,TGTGCCAGTAGGAGGGACAGGGGGCAAGAAAAACTGTTTTTT,CASRRDRGQEKLFF
TRBJ1-1,-,-,TRBV2,TGTGCCAGCAGTGAAGCGAATGGATTGAACACTGAAGCTTTCTTT,CASSEANGLNTEAFF
TRBJ2-1,TRBD1,-,TRBV11-2,TGTGCCAGCAGCCCCCGACAGGGTTCCTACAATGAGCAGTTCTTC,CASSPRQGSYNEQFF